The T cell receptor beta chain described here comes from a study of response to subunit inactivated influenza vaccine. General study results and limits: Authors suggested seasonal influenza vaccinations each recruit few new T cells.

TCRdb used MiXCR to reprocess the RT-PCR reads, holding one entry per CDR3 protein. Among around 520,000 distinct CDR3 sequences, around 25% were seen once, and the ten largest hold approximately 2%. After removal of 4 bases from V and 0 bases from J, the junction contained 8 bases not matched to a gene. Germline lookup yields CDR1 SGHRS and CDR2 YFSETQ. The CDR3 covers 16 residues. For this clonotype: Its antigen is not identified.

V is TRBV5-1 and J is TRBJ2-5, with TRBD1 identical over 8 bases. This sample comprised CD4+ T cells sorted from PBMCs, obtained 4 to 6 days after vaccination. This TCR came from a middle-aged man who received an inactivated influenza vaccine. The CDR3 region is CASSLGQGSYQETQYF. CDR3 DNA sequence: TGCGCCAGCAGCCTAGGACAGGGTTCGTACCAAGAGACCCAGTACTTC.